This is a list of T cell receptor beta chains from one sample in a study of regulatory and conventional T cells in RAG deficiency. Generated by immunoSEQ multiplex PCR, the TCRdb table keeps only in-frame clones and is missing some. Altogether about 34,000 clones are present, 70% to 80% being singletons, with the ten largest covering 3% to 3.5%. A further study also used this sample, focusing on regulatory T cells.

The sequenced material came from CD4+ effector T cells sorted from blood. The receptors shown here come from a human donor in good health. Both conserved end residues are part of each CDR3. A D gene is named only where the DNA matches it firmly. Only part of the rows carry a size: once, few, many, or a class if the clone is expanded.

clone_size: .
d_call: TRBD2
v_call: TRBV5-1
j_call: TRBJ2-3
cdr3_nt: TGCGCCAGCAGCTATACGGGGCTAGCGGACACAGATACGCAGTATTTT
cdr3_aa: CASSYTGLADTDTQYF

clone_size: few
d_call: TRBD1
v_call: TRBV18
j_call: TRBJ1-6
cdr3_nt: TGTGCCAGCTCACCAAGGCGGGACAGGGCTTCACCCCTCCACTTT
cdr3_aa: CASSPRRDRASPLHF

clone_size: .
d_call: TRBD1
v_call: TRBV6-1
j_call: TRBJ1-5
cdr3_nt: TGTGCCAGCAGTGGGGTCGGACAGGGGGCCCGCAATCAGCCCCAGCATTTT
cdr3_aa: CASSGVGQGARNQPQHF

clone_size: .
d_call: TRBD1
v_call: TRBV7-9
j_call: TRBJ2-1
cdr3_nt: TGTGCCAGCAGCTTATCGGACAGGGAACGCGCAAATGAGCAGTTCTTC
cdr3_aa: CASSLSDRERANEQFF

clone_size: .
d_call: .
v_call: TRBV5-1
j_call: TRBJ1-3
cdr3_nt: TGCGCCAGCAGCTTGTGGGGCTCTGGAAACACCATATATTTT
cdr3_aa: CASSLWGSGNTIYF

clone_size: .
d_call: .
v_call: TRBV30
j_call: TRBJ1-4
cdr3_nt: TGTGCCTGGAGTCCCCCGACGGCCCTAGGAGTGAGACTGTTTTTT
cdr3_aa: CAWSPPTALGVRLFF

clone_size: .
d_call: .
v_call: TRBV4-1
j_call: TRBJ1-2
cdr3_nt: TGCGCCAGCAGCCGCCAAGGGGCGACTATGGAACCCGACTATGGCTACACCTTC
cdr3_aa: CASSRQGATMEPDYGYTF

clone_size: .
d_call: .
v_call: TRBV7-2
j_call: TRBJ1-4
cdr3_nt: TGTGCCAGCAGCTTAGGAAAGGGCGGGAGTCGGGCTGAAAAACTGTTTTTT
cdr3_aa: CASSLGKGGSRAEKLFF

clone_size: few
d_call: TRBD1
v_call: TRBV30
j_call: TRBJ1-6
cdr3_nt: TGTGATACAGGGACAGGGAAATCACCCCTCCACTTT
cdr3_aa: CDTGTGKSPLHF

clone_size: few
d_call: .
v_call: TRBV7-2
j_call: TRBJ1-5
cdr3_nt: TGTGCCAGCAGCTTGAGGGGACGCGGGAATCAGCCCCAGCATTTT
cdr3_aa: CASSLRGRGNQPQHF

clone_size: .
d_call: TRBD1
v_call: TRBV11-2
j_call: TRBJ2-7
cdr3_nt: TGTGCCAGCAGCTTAGATCGTGGGACAGGGACCCGCGAGCAGTACTTC
cdr3_aa: CASSLDRGTGTREQYF

clone_size: .
d_call: .
v_call: TRBV4-1
j_call: TRBJ2-2
cdr3_nt: TGCGCCAGCAGCCACGTGACAGACACCGGGGAGCTGTTTTTT
cdr3_aa: CASSHVTDTGELFF

clone_size: .
d_call: TRBD1
v_call: TRBV6-5
j_call: TRBJ1-1
cdr3_nt: TGTGCCAGCAGGACAGGGGACGGAGGAACTGAAGCTTTCTTT
cdr3_aa: CASRTGDGGTEAFF

clone_size: .
d_call: .
v_call: TRBV6-1
j_call: TRBJ2-7
cdr3_nt: TGTGCCAGCAGTGTGACATTTGCCGAGCAGTACTTC
cdr3_aa: CASSVTFAEQYF

clone_size: .
d_call: .
v_call: TRBV19
j_call: TRBJ1-6
cdr3_nt: TGTGCCAGTACCCGATCCGATTTTGGTTCACCCCTCCACTTT
cdr3_aa: CASTRSDFGSPLHF

clone_size: few
d_call: .
v_call: TRBV10-1
j_call: TRBJ1-2
cdr3_nt: TGCGCCAGCAGTGACTCGAGACAGAACGGGGGCTACACCTTC
cdr3_aa: CASSDSRQNGGYTF

clone_size: .
d_call: .
v_call: TRBV2
j_call: TRBJ1-4
cdr3_nt: TGTGCCAGCAGTGTGAGCTCGGGGCGGGTTGAAAAACTGTTTTTT
cdr3_aa: CASSVSSGRVEKLFF

clone_size: .
d_call: .
v_call: TRBV11-3
j_call: TRBJ1-1
cdr3_nt: TGTGCCAGCAGCTTACGGGGCACTGAAGCTTTCTTT
cdr3_aa: CASSLRGTEAFF

clone_size: .
d_call: .
v_call: TRBV9
j_call: TRBJ2-7
cdr3_nt: TGTGCCAGCAGCGTAGGATCCCACGAGCAGTACTTC
cdr3_aa: CASSVGSHEQYF

clone_size: .
d_call: TRBD1
v_call: TRBV5-1
j_call: TRBJ2-5
cdr3_nt: TGCGCCAGCAGCTCCCCTGGACAGGGTCTGAAAATACAAGAGACCCAGTACTTC
cdr3_aa: CASSSPGQGLKIQETQYF

clone_size: .
d_call: .
v_call: TRBV11-2
j_call: TRBJ1-1
cdr3_nt: TGTGCCAGCAGCACTCTCGCGCAACCCAGGGGTACTGAAGCTTTCTTT
cdr3_aa: CASSTLAQPRGTEAFF

clone_size: .
d_call: .
v_call: TRBV7-9
j_call: TRBJ2-1
cdr3_nt: TGTGCCAGCGGCGCTCCTTCCTCCTACAATGAGCAGTTCTTC
cdr3_aa: CASGAPSSYNEQFF

clone_size: .
d_call: .
v_call: TRBV7-3
j_call: TRBJ2-1
cdr3_nt: TGTGCCAGCAGCCAAAACTCCGGCGGTGAGCAGTTCTTC
cdr3_aa: CASSQNSGGEQFF

clone_size: .
d_call: .
v_call: TRBV11-3
j_call: TRBJ1-1
cdr3_nt: TGTGCCAGCAGCCGACGAGGTCTGAACACTGAAGCTTTCTTT
cdr3_aa: CASSRRGLNTEAFF

clone_size: .
d_call: TRBD1
v_call: TRBV7-2
j_call: TRBJ1-5
cdr3_nt: TGTGCCAGCAGCTTAGAAGGTAGGCGGACAGGGGGCATACAGCCCCAGCATTTT
cdr3_aa: CASSLEGRRTGGIQPQHF

clone_size: .
d_call: TRBD1
v_call: TRBV10-3
j_call: TRBJ2-5
cdr3_nt: TGTGCCATCAGGGGATCAGGGGGCAGAGAGACCCAGTACTTC
cdr3_aa: CAIRGSGGRETQYF

clone_size: .
d_call: .
v_call: TRBV6-5
j_call: TRBJ1-5
cdr3_nt: TGTGCCACCCAATCGGCCGGGAATCAGCCCCAGCATTTT
cdr3_aa: CATQSAGNQPQHF

clone_size: .
d_call: .
v_call: TRBV29-1
j_call: TRBJ1-5
cdr3_nt: TGCAGCGTACGAGCGGGTAGAGGGATCAATCAGCCCCAGCATTTT
cdr3_aa: CSVRAGRGINQPQHF

clone_size: .
d_call: TRBD1
v_call: TRBV6-1
j_call: TRBJ1-1
cdr3_nt: TGTGCCAGCAGTTCGGACAGGGGAAGCACTGAAGCTTTCTTT
cdr3_aa: CASSSDRGSTEAFF

clone_size: .
d_call: TRBD1
v_call: TRBV27
j_call: TRBJ1-1
cdr3_nt: TGTGCCAGCACGCTACAGGGGCAGAGCACTGAAGCTTTCTTT
cdr3_aa: CASTLQGQSTEAFF

clone_size: .
d_call: .
v_call: TRBV5-6
j_call: TRBJ1-1
cdr3_nt: TGTGCCAGCAGCTTGGGGAGGAACACTGAAGCTTTCTTT
cdr3_aa: CASSLGRNTEAFF